The sequence of this T cell receptor beta chain was determined in a study of cytomegalovirus exposure and HLA in healthy donors. PCR amplification relied on 60 Vbeta primers (plus 13 Jbeta primers). TCRdb's table, derived via immunoSEQ multiplex PCR, lists solely in-frame clones and lacks some. The sample lists roughly 130,000 clones; roughly 80% were seen once. The sample comprised PBMCs. This TCR was recovered from a man aged 35 to 55 in good health and CMV-seronegative.

The CDR3 sequence is CASSSTSGGAAGGELFF. CDR3 in DNA: TGTGCCAGCAGCTCTACTAGCGGGGGGGCGGCGGGCGGGGAGCTGTTTTTT. The rearrangement uses TRBV4-2 and TRBJ2-2; 13 nucleotides match TRBD2. The V gene end was trimmed by 5 bases and the J gene end by 7 bases; junction bases not matched to a gene: 10. This CDR3 region has 17 residues. CDR1 and CDR2 from the germline V gene are LGHNA and YNFKEQ.